These 3 T cell receptor beta chains originate from one sample sequenced in a study of beta chain features in type 1 diabetes. Study observations and caveats: Significant though moderate, a shortening of TCRB CDR3s appeared in all four CD4+ subsets of Type 1 diabetes patients.

Their antigen targets remain unknown. TCRB transcripts that were expressed got sequenced, as all of the isolated RNA had been reverse transcribed. The method was immunoSEQ multiplex PCR; TCRdb's version includes in-frame clones alone and lacks a portion of them. The sample consists of about 260,000 clones, approximately 24% of them appearing once. Sequencing was performed on naive CD4+ T cells from blood. The receptors were sampled from a woman aged 25 to 39 with type 1 diabetes.

The chain links TRBV18 to TRBJ2-5, with 7 bases identical to TRBD1. The CDR3 is made up of 14 amino acids. After removal of 1 base from V and 5 bases from J, the junction contained 4 bases not matched to a gene. Germline values: CDR1 KGHSH, CDR2 LQKENI. CDR3 loop: CASSPLDRAETQYF. For the CDR3, the DNA is TGTGCCAGCTCACCACTAGACAGGGCGGAGACCCAGTACTTC.

The chain links TRBV11-1 to TRBJ1-5; D remains ambiguous. Germline V gene lookup returns CDR1 SGHAT and CDR2 FQDESV (reference sequence). Between the trimmed V and J ends, which lost 3 bases and 8 bases, there was a span of 11 bases. The CDR3 covers 13 residues. The CDR3 sequence is CASSFNPSEPQHF. In DNA form, the CDR3 reads TGTGCCAGCAGCTTCAACCCATCGGAGCCCCAGCATTTT.

V is TRBV4-1 and J is TRBJ2-7; TRBD2 aligns across 15 bases. CDR1 MGHRA and CDR2 YSYEKL come from the germline V gene. The V and J ends lost 2 bases and 6 bases, in that order; junction bases with no gene match: 5. This CDR3 is built from 16 residues. The CDR3 sequence is CASSQPGTSGRFEQYF. CDR3 coding DNA: TGCGCCAGCAGCCAACCTGGGACTAGCGGGAGGTTCGAGCAGTACTTC.